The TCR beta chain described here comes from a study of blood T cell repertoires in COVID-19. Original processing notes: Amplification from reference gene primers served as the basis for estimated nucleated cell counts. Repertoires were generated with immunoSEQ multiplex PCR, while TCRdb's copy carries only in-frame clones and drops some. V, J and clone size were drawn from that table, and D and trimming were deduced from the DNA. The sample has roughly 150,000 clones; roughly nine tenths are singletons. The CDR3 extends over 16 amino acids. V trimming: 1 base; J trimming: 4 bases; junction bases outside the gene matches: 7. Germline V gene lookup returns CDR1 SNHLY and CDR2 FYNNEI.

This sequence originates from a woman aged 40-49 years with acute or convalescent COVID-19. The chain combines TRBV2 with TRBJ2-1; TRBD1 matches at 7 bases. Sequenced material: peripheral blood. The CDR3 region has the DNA TGTGCCAGCAGTGAAGAGGCGGCAGGGGGATACAATGAGCAGTTCTTC. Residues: CASSEEAAGGYNEQFF.